The present T cell receptor (beta chain) was sequenced within a study of response to subunit inactivated influenza vaccine. Study outcomes and limitations: With each seasonal influenza vaccination, the authors suggested, few new T cells are recruited.

The sample holds many counts of this clonotype. Its specificity is not known. Using its own MiXCR run on the RT-PCR reads, TCRdb lists one record per CDR3 protein. The data hold 200,000 to 300,000 distinct CDR3 sequences, with 9% to 15% observed a single time. The J segment lost 2 bases and the V segment lost 6 bases, leaving 4 bases of the junction unmatched. Germline CDR1 is ENHRY and CDR2 is SYGVKD. This CDR3 spans 15 amino acids. Sequenced here: non-naive T cells sorted from PBMCs, sampled 14 to 15 days before vaccination. The clonotype comes from a man aged 50-60 years who received an inactivated influenza vaccine. The genes are TRBV10-3 and TRBJ2-3; 11 bases match TRBD2. CDR3: CAIRGTSGPTDTQYF. The DNA for the CDR3 is TGTGCCATCAGGGGGACTAGCGGACCCACAGATACGCAGTATTTT.